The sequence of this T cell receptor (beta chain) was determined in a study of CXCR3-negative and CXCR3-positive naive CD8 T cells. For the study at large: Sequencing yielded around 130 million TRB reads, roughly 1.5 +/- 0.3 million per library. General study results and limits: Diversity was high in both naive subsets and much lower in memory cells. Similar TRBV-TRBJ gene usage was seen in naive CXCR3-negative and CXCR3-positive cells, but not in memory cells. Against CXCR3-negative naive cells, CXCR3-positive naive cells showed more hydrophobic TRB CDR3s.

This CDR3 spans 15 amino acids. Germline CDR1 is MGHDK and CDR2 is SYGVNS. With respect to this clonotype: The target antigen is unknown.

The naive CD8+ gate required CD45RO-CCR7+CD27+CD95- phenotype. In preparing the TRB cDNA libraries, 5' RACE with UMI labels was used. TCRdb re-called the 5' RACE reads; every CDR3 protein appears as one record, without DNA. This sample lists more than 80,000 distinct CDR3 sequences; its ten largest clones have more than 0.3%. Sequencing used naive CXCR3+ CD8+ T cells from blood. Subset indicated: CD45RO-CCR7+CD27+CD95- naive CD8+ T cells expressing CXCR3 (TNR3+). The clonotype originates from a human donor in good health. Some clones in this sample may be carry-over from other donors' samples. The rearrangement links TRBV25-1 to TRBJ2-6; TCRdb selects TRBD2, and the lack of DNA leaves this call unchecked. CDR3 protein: CASSGGSSGANVLTF.